This section outlines one T cell receptor (beta chain) sequence together with its context. Its cognate antigen is unknown. RNA extraction was followed by reverse transcription into cDNA, which acted as the sequencing template. Clones were sequenced by immunoSEQ multiplex PCR, and TCRdb holds only the in-frame ones, with some missing. The data show hundreds of thousands of clones, 45% to 70% seen once. This sample stems from a study of CD8+ T cells in alopecia areata. This CDR3 contains 13 residues. The germline V gene has CDR1 KGHSH and CDR2 LQKENI. With 5 bases clipped from V and 6 bases from J, the junction kept 6 bases outside the gene matches. Treatment in this sample: oral pan-JAK inhibitor, 5-10 mg twice daily. Broader study findings: Persistence during tofacitinib was seen for many expanded lesional clones in scalp and blood. Tofacitinib produced a significant decrease in scalp clonality and in expanded CD8+ clones among the top 100.

The TCR sequence derives from a human donor with alopecia areata. The genes are TRBV18 and TRBJ1-2; 7 nucleotides match TRBD1. The specimen was CD4+ T cells sorted from blood, collected at week 52, from a patient treated with tofacitinib. The CDR3 DNA follows: TGTGCCAGCTCATTCGGACAGGCGGATGGCTACACCTTC. This translates into CASSFGQADGYTF. Full variable domain (remainder filled in from reference TRBV18 and TRBJ1-2): NAGVMQNPRHLVRRRGQEARLRCSPMKGHSHVYWYRQLPEEGLKFMVYLQKENIIDESGMPKERFSAEFPKEGPSILRIQQVVRGDSAAYFCASSFGQADGYTFGSGTRLTVV.